This record looks at one T cell receptor (beta chain) sequence and its context. Its antigen remains unknown. This sample was taken from a study of shared clonotypes between healthy human individuals. Broader study findings: Compared with memory subsets, naive subsets generally had larger estimated richness. All-four-donor shared clonotypes had higher generation probabilities than non-shared clonotypes did.

Germline V CDR1 and CDR2: MNHEY, SMNVEV (reference sequence). J lost 3 bases, V lost 8 bases, and 4 bases had no gene match. The CDR3 contains 13 residues. Data came from immunoSEQ multiplex PCR; TCRdb stores just in-frame clones and leaves some out. The sample has about 2.3 million clones, 85% to 95% seen once. The chain carries TRBV27 and TRBJ1-2; 9 bases match TRBD1. The TCR sequence derives from a man younger than 30 in good health. Some clones in this sample may be carry-over from other donors' samples. The specimen sequenced was naive CD4+ T cells from PBMCs. Subset in this sample: CD45RA+ positively selected. CDR3 nucleotide sequence: TGTGCCAGCGGGAGACAGGGGGACTATGGCTACACCTTC. This encodes CASGRQGDYGYTF.